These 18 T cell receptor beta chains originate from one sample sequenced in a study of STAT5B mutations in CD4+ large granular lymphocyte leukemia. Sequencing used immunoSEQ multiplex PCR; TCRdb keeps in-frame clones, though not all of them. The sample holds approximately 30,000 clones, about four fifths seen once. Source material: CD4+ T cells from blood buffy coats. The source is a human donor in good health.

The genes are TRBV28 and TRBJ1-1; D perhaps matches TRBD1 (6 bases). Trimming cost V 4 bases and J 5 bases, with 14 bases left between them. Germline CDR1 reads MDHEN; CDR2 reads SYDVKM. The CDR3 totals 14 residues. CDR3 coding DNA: TGTGCCAGCAGTTACGTAGGGCAGGGGACTGAAGCTTTCTTT. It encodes CASSYVGQGTEAFF.

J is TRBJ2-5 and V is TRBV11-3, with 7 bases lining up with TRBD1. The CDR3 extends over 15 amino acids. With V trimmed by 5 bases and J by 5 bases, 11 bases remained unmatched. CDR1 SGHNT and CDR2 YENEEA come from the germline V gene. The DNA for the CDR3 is TGTGCCAGCAGCAGGGGCCGGGACAGAGGGGAGACCCAGTACTTC. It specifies CASSRGRDRGETQYF.

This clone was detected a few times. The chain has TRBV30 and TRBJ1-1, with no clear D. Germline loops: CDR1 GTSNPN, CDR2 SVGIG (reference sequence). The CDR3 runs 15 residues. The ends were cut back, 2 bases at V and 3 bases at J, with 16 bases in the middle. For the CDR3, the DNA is TGTGCCTGGAGTCCTGGCCGAAAGAGGGACACTGAAGCTTTCTTT. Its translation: CAWSPGRKRDTEAFF.

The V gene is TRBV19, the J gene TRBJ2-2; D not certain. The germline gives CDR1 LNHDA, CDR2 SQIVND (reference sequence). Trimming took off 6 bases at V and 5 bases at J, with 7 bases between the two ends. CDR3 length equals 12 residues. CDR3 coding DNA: TGTGCCAGTAGAGACACGACCGGGGAGCTGTTTTTT. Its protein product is CASRDTTGELFF. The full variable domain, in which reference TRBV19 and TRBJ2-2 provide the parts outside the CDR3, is DGGITQSPKYLFRKEGQNVTLSCEQNLNHDAMYWYRQDPGQGLRLIYYSQIVNDFQKGDIAEGYSVSREKKESFPLTVTSAQKNPTAFYLCASRDTTGELFFGEGSRLTVL.

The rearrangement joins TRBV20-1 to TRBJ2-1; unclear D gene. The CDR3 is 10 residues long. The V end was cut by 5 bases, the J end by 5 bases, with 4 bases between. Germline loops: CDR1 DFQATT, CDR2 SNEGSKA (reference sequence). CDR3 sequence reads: CSALDNEQFF. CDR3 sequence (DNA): TGCAGTGCTCTCGACAATGAGCAGTTCTTC.

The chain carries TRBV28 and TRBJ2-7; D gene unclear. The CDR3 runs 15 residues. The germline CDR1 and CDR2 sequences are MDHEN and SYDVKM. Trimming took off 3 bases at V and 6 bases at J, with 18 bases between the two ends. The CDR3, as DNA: TGTGCCAGCAGTTTCCCCGGGTTCTCCCCTGTCGAGCAGTACTTC. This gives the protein CASSFPGFSPVEQYF.

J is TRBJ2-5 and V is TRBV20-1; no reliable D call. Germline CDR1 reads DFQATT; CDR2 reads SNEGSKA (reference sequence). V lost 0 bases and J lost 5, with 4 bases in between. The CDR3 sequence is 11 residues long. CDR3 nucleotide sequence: TGCAGTGCTAGAGAAGGGGAGACCCAGTACTTC. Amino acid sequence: CSAREGETQYF.

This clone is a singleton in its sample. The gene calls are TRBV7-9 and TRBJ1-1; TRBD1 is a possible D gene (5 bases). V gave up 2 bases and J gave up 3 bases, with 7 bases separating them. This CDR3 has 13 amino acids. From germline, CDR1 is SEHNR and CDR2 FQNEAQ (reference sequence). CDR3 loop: CASSLLGDTEAFF. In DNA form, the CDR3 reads TGTGCCAGCAGCTTATTAGGGGACACTGAAGCTTTCTTT.

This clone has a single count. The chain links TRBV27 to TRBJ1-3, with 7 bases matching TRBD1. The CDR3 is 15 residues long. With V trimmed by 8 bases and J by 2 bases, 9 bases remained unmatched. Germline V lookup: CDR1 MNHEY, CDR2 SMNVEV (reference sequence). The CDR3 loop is CASRSGQAPGNTIYF. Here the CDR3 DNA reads TGTGCCAGCCGGAGCGGACAGGCGCCTGGAAACACCATATATTTT.

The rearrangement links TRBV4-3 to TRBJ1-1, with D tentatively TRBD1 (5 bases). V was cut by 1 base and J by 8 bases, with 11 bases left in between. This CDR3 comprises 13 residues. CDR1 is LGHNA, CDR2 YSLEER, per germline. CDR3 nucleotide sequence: TGCGCCAGCAGCCAAGCCGGGGGTGGAGAAGCTTTCTTT. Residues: CASSQAGGGEAFF.

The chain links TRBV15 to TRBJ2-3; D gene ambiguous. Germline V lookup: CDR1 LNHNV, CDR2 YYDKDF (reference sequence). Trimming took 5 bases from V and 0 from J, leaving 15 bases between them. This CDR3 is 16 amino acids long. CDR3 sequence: CATSSTDRQSTDTQYF. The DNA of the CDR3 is TGTGCCACCAGCTCGACGGACCGACAAAGCACAGATACGCAGTATTTT.

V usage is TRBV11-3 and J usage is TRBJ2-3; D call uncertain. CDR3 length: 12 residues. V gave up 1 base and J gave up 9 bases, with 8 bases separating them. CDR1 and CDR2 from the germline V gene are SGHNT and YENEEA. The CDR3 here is CASSLGLSTQYF. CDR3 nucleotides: TGTGCCAGCAGCTTAGGGCTATCCACGCAGTATTTT.

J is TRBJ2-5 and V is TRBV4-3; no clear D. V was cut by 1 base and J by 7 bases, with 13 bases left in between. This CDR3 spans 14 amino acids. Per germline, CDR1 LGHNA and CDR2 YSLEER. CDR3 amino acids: CASSQAVGRRTQYF. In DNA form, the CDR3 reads TGCGCCAGCAGCCAAGCAGTCGGCAGAAGGACCCAGTACTTC.

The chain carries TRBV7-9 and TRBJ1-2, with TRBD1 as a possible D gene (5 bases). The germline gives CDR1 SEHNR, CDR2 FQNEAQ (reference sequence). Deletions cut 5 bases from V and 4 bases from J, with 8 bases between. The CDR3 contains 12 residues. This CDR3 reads CASSPGFYGYTF. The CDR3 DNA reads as TGTGCCAGCAGCCCAGGGTTCTATGGCTACACCTTC.

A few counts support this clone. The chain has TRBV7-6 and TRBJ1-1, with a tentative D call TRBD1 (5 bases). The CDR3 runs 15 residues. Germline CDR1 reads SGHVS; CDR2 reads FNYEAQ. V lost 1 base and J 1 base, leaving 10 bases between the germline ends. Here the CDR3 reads CASSLEWTPNTEAFF. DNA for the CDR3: TGTGCCAGCAGCTTAGAGTGGACACCGAACACTGAAGCTTTCTTT.

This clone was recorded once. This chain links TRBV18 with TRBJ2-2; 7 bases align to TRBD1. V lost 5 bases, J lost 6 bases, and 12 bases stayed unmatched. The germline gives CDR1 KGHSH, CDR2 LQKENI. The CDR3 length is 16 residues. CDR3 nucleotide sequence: TGTGCCAGCTCATTTCAGAGACAGGGCAAGGCCGGGGAGCTGTTTTTT. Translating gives CASSFQRQGKAGELFF. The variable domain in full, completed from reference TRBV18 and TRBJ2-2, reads NAGVMQNPRHLVRRRGQEARLRCSPMKGHSHVYWYRQLPEEGLKFMVYLQKENIIDESGMPKERFSAEFPKEGPSILRIQQVVRGDSAAYFCASSFQRQGKAGELFFGEGSRLTVL.

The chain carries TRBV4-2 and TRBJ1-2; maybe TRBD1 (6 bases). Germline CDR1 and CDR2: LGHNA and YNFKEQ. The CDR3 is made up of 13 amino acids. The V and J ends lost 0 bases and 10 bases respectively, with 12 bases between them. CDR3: CASSQDGRTVYTF. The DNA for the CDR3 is TGTGCCAGCAGCCAAGATGGGAGGACAGTCTACACCTTC.

DNA of the CDR3: TGTGCCAGTGGGCCCGGGACAGGTTATTCCACAGATACGCAGTATTTT. This encodes CASGPGTGYSTDTQYF. This sequence joins TRBV19 and TRBJ2-3; 8 bases map to TRBD1. Trimming removed 8 bases from V and 2 bases from J; junction bases left unmatched: 12. Germline loops: CDR1 LNHDA, CDR2 SQIVND (reference sequence). The CDR3 runs 16 residues.